This TCR beta chain was retrieved from a study of blood T cell repertoires in COVID-19. Background on the study: The United States, Italy and Spain supplied acute and convalescent COVID-19 samples. The analysed material was cDNA or gDNA that came from T cells, B-cell-depleted T cells, or PBMCs.

The germline V gene encodes CDR1 MNHEY and CDR2 SVGAGI. The CDR3 has 14 amino acids. V was clipped by 9 bases and J by 7 bases; unmatched bases: 15. Source study methods: Estimation of nucleated cell counts was performed using reference gene primer amplification. Only in-frame clones appear in the TCRdb table, and some are missing; sequencing was by immunoSEQ multiplex PCR. V, J and clone size were drawn from that table, and D and trimming were deduced from the DNA. The sample consists of around 270,000 clones, more than 90% of them appearing once. The table lists this clone with a count of one. The chain couples TRBV6-5 to TRBJ2-7; 7 bases agree with TRBD1. The sequence was collected from a person aged 18 to 30 with COVID-19, enrolled during active disease. The sequenced sample was peripheral blood. The CDR3 region has the DNA TGTGCCAGTACCTACCTGGACAGGAGGTGGGAGCAGTACTTC. Its protein product is CASTYLDRRWEQYF.